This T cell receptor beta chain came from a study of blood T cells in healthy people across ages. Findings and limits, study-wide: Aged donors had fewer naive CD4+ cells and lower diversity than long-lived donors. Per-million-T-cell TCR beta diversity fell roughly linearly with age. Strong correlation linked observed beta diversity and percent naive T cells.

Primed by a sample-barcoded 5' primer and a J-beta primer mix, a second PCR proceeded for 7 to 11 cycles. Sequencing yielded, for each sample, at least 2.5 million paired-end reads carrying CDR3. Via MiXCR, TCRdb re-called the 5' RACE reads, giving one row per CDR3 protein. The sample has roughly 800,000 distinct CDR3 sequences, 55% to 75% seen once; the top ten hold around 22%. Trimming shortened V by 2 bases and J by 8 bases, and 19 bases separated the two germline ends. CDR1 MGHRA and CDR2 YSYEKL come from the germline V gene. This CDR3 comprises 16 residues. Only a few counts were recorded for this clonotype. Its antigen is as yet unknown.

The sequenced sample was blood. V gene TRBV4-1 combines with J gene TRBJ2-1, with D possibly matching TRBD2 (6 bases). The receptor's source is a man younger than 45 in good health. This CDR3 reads CASSQKDISGVDEQFF. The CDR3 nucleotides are TGCGCCAGCAGCCAAAAAGACATATCGGGAGTTGATGAGCAGTTCTTC.